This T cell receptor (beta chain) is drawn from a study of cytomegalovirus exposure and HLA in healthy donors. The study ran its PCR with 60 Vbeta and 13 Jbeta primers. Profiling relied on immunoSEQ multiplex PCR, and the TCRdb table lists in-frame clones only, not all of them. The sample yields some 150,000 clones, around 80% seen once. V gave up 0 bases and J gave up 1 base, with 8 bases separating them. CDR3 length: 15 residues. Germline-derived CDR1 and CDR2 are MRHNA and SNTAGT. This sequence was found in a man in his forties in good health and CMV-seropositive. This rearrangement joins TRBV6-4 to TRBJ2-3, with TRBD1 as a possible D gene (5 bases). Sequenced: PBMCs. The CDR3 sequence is CASSDSGRGTDTQYF. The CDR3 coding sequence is TGTGCCAGCAGTGACTCGGGCAGGGGCACAGATACGCAGTATTTT.